The next 19 T cell receptor beta chains were all read from a single sample in a study of long-term antiretroviral therapy in people with HIV. Assay version v3.0 of immunoSEQ was used, and it was run at survey level. Assay: immunoSEQ multiplex PCR; the TCRdb copy retains only in-frame clones and omits some. The repertoire holds around 25,000 clones, over 70% seen once, with roughly 5.5% in the top ten. The material sequenced was unsorted PBMCs, taken 3 years after starting antiretroviral therapy. The receptor set was obtained from a man younger than 35 with HIV.

This clone was counted only a few times. The chain links TRBV2 to TRBJ1-5; tentative D call: TRBD1 (6 bases). The CDR3 is made up of 13 amino acids. Germline values: CDR1 SNHLY, CDR2 FYNNEI. V was shortened by 4 bases and J by 4 bases, with 8 bases between the two germline ends. CDR3 DNA: TGTGCCAGCAGTGGGACAGATAATCAGCCCCAGCATTTT. It encodes CASSGTDNQPQHF.

This chain uses TRBV30 with TRBJ1-4, with a possible D match to TRBD1 (6 bases). Trimming shortened V by 0 bases and J by 7 bases, and 9 bases separated the two germline ends. This CDR3 spans 13 amino acids. CDR1 is GTSNPN, CDR2 SVGIG, per germline (reference sequence). The CDR3 loop reads CAWSVGGTEKLFF. CDR3 DNA sequence: TGTGCCTGGAGTGTAGGGGGGACTGAAAAACTGTTTTTT.

The chain combines TRBV6-6 with TRBJ1-4; 9 bases map to TRBD1. Germline V gives CDR1 MNHNY, CDR2 SVGAGI (reference sequence). The CDR3 is made up of 14 amino acids. Losses at the gene ends were 4 bases for V and 8 bases for J; bases not matched to a gene: 5. CDR3 DNA sequence: TGTGCCAGCAGTTTAGGACAGGGGAGAGAAAAACTGTTTTTT. The encoded protein is CASSLGQGREKLFF.

The chain couples TRBV9 to TRBJ2-6, with D possibly matching TRBD2 (6 bases). V gave up 0 bases and J gave up 0 bases, with 13 bases separating them. CDR3 length: 18 residues. Germline assignment: CDR1 SGDLS and CDR2 YYNGEE. CDR3 coding DNA: TGTGCCAGCAGCGTAGTCGGAGGGAGAGGCTCTGGGGCCAACGTCCTGACTTTC. Amino acids: CASSVVGGRGSGANVLTF.

The chain carries TRBV4-1 and TRBJ1-5; D is unresolved. The germline V gene has CDR1 MGHRA and CDR2 YSYEKL. CDR3 length: 14 amino acids. The germline V and J ends were trimmed by 3 bases and 5 bases, with 11 bases remaining between them. The CDR3 is CASSHLGDDQPQHF. The CDR3 DNA sequence: TGCGCCAGCAGCCATCTTGGCGACGATCAGCCCCAGCATTTT.

The rearrangement links TRBV11-2 to TRBJ2-3, with 9 bases lining up with TRBD2. V lost 2 bases, J lost 4 bases, and 4 bases stayed unmatched. Germline assignment: CDR1 SGHAT and CDR2 FQNNGV. This CDR3 is built from 15 residues. The CDR3 here is CASSLNSGGSDTQYF. CDR3 DNA: TGTGCCAGCAGCTTAAACAGCGGGGGGTCAGATACGCAGTATTTT.

The rearrangement joins TRBV27 to TRBJ1-4; possibly TRBD1 for D (5 bases). The length of the CDR3 is 18 residues. Trimming removed 1 base from V and 0 bases from J, with 15 bases in between. CDR1 and CDR2 from the germline V gene are MNHEY and SMNVEV (reference sequence). Here the CDR3 DNA reads TGTGCCAGCAGTTTATACGGGTTTGGGGGAGCAACTAATGAAAAACTGTTTTTT. Translated: CASSLYGFGGATNEKLFF. The variable domain in full, completed from reference TRBV27 and TRBJ1-4, reads EAQVTQNPRYLITVTGKKLTVTCSQNMNHEYMSWYRQDPGLGLRQIYYSMNVEVTDKGDVPEGYKVSRKEKRNFPLILESPSPNQTSLYFCASSLYGFGGATNEKLFFGSGTQLSVL.

The rearrangement uses TRBV7-9 and TRBJ2-1; D is possibly TRBD1 (5 bases). The V and J ends lost 4 bases and 1 base respectively, with 11 bases between them. CDR1 is SEHNR and CDR2 is FQNEAQ in the germline V gene (reference sequence). There are 15 residues in the CDR3. The CDR3 nucleotides read TGTGCCAGCAGCTCCAGGGTTTTGTCCTACAATGAGCAGTTCTTC. It translates to CASSSRVLSYNEQFF.

The table lists this clone with a few counts. The DNA of the CDR3 is TGTGCCAGTAGACCGACGGGGAAAGTTGGTGGAAACACCATATATTTT. Encoded protein: CASRPTGKVGGNTIYF. The chain joins TRBV19 to TRBJ1-3, with no clear D. CDR1 is LNHDA, CDR2 SQIVND, per germline (reference sequence). CDR3 length: 16 amino acids. V lost 6 bases, J lost 3 bases, and 18 bases lay in between.

CDR3 bases: TGCGCCAGCAGCCCACCAGGCCCCACCTCTCCAAAGACAGGATTTAATGAAGCTTTCTTT. Translation gives CASSPPGPTSPKTGFNEAFF. J is TRBJ1-1 and V is TRBV4-1; perhaps TRBD1 as D (6 bases). The germline V and J ends were trimmed by 4 bases and 7 bases, with 34 bases remaining between them. The V gene's germline CDR1 is MGHRA and CDR2 YSYEKL. The CDR3 is 20 residues long.

V and J are TRBV9 and TRBJ1-3; D is unclear. The germline V and J ends were trimmed by 0 bases and 2 bases, with 9 bases remaining between them. The CDR3 extends over 15 amino acids. Germline V lookup: CDR1 SGDLS, CDR2 YYNGEE. Written as DNA, the CDR3 is TGTGCCAGCAGCGTAGGGGTAGAAGCTGGAAACACCATATATTTT. This gives the protein CASSVGVEAGNTIYF.

V and J are TRBV19 and TRBJ1-2; 8 nucleotides align to TRBD1. CDR1 and CDR2 (germline): LNHDA, SQIVND (reference sequence). With 5 bases clipped from V and 4 bases from J, the junction kept 12 bases outside the gene matches. This CDR3 is built from 16 residues. The CDR3 bases are TGTGCCAGTAGTGAACAGGGGGAAGCCCGGTCCTATGGCTACACCTTC. Residues: CASSEQGEARSYGYTF.

The genes are TRBV19 and TRBJ2-3, with 8 bases fitting TRBD1. V lost 3 bases to trimming and J lost 3 bases; unmatched junction nucleotides: 2. Germline-derived CDR1 and CDR2 are LNHDA and SQIVND (reference sequence). The CDR3 consists of 14 residues. In nucleotides, the CDR3 is TGTGCCAGTAGTATGGACAGGGCTACAGATACGCAGTATTTT. Amino acids: CASSMDRATDTQYF. Looking up the rest from reference TRBV19 and TRBJ2-3 gives the full variable domain: DGGITQSPKYLFRKEGQNVTLSCEQNLNHDAMYWYRQDPGQGLRLIYYSQIVNDFQKGDIAEGYSVSREKKESFPLTVTSAQKNPTAFYLCASSMDRATDTQYFGPGTRLTVL.

The chain is built from TRBV7-2 and TRBJ2-7; no firm D call. Trimming stripped 3 bases from V and 3 bases from J, with 9 bases between. Germline CDR1 reads SGHTA; CDR2 reads FQGNSA. CDR3 length equals 13 residues. As DNA, the CDR3 is TGTGCCAGCAGCTTTTCACCTCACTACGAGCAGTACTTC. It specifies CASSFSPHYEQYF. The full variable domain, its missing parts supplied by reference TRBV7-2 and TRBJ2-7, is GAGVSQSPSNKVTEKGKDVELRCDPISGHTALYWYRQSLGQGLEFLIYFQGNSAPDKSGLPSDRFSAERTGGSVSTLTIQRTQQEDSAVYLCASSFSPHYEQYFGPGTRLTVT.

This clone was counted a single time. The chain joins TRBV6-5 to TRBJ1-5; the D is unclear. CDR1 MNHEY and CDR2 SVGAGI come from the germline V gene. The CDR3 loop spans 13 amino acids. V lost 2 bases to trimming and J lost 3 bases, with 5 bases between them. CDR3 in amino acids: CASSYRVNQPQHF. Written as DNA, the CDR3 is TGTGCCAGCAGTTACAGGGTCAATCAGCCCCAGCATTTT.

The V and J genes are TRBV27 and TRBJ1-3; D unclear. CDR3 length: 15 residues. The V gene lost 5 bases and the J gene lost 1 base, with 12 bases spanning the gap. Per germline, CDR1 MNHEY and CDR2 SMNVEV (reference sequence). CDR3 sequence reads: CASSKSSDSGNTIYF. DNA of the CDR3: TGTGCCAGCAGTAAAAGCTCAGATTCTGGAAACACCATATATTTT.

This clone was detected a few times. The genes are TRBV5-4 and TRBJ2-5; no reliable D call. This CDR3 contains 12 residues. Trimming pared 3 bases from V and 2 bases from J, leaving 5 bases between. Per germline, CDR1 SGHNT and CDR2 YYREEE (reference sequence). CDR3 amino acids: CASSWGQETQYF. The CDR3 bases are TGTGCCAGCAGCTGGGGTCAAGAGACCCAGTACTTC.

The chain uses TRBV18 and TRBJ2-5, with 12 bases lining up with TRBD2. The junction had 5 bases not matched to a gene; V was cut back by 6 bases and J by 0 bases. The CDR3 has 16 residues. Germline V gene sequence: CDR1 KGHSH, CDR2 LQKENI. For the CDR3, the DNA is TGTGCCAGCTCTCCAACTAGCGGGGGGTACCAAGAGACCCAGTACTTC. Amino acid sequence: CASSPTSGGYQETQYF.

The chain couples TRBV6-5 to TRBJ2-1; D is tentatively TRBD1 or TRBD2 (5 bases each). Germline-derived CDR1 and CDR2 are MNHEY and SVGAGI. The CDR3 sequence is 16 residues long. With 0 bases removed from V and 4 bases from J, the gap between germline ends came to 13 bases. This CDR3 is CASSYSQGVGYNEQFF. CDR3 DNA: TGTGCCAGCAGTTACTCGCAGGGAGTGGGTTACAATGAGCAGTTCTTC.